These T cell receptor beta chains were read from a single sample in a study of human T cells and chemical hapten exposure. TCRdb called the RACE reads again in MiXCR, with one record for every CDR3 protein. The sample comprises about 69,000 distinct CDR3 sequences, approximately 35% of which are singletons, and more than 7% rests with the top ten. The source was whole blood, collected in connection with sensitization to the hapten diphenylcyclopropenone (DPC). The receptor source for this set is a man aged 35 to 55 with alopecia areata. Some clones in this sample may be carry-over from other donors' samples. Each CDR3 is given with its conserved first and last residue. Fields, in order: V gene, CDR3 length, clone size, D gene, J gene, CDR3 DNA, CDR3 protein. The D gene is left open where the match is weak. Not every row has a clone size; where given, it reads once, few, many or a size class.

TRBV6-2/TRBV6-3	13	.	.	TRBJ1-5	TGTGCCAGCAGTTACCAGGGTATGGGGCCCCAGCATTTT	CASSYQGMGPQHF
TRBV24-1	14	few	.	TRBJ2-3	TGTGCCACCAGTGATTCCTTACCCGGGAATACGCAGTATTTT	CATSDSLPGNTQYF
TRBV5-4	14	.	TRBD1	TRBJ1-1	TGTGCCAGCAGCTCCATGGGGACAGGGACTGAAGCTTTCTTT	CASSSMGTGTEAFF
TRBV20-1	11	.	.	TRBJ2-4	TGCAGTGCGGAACTCCAAGACATTCAGTACTTC	CSAELQDIQYF
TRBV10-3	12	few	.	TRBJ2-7	TGTGCCACCCGGAACGAGATCTACGAGCAGTACTTC	CATRNEIYEQYF
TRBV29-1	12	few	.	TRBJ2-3	TGCAGCGTTGAAAGTAACGCAGATACGCAGTATTTT	CSVESNADTQYF
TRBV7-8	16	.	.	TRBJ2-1	TGTGCCAGCAGCTTAGGTAGCGGAGGGGCCTACAATGAGCAGTTCTTC	CASSLGSGGAYNEQFF
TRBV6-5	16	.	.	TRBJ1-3	TGTGCCAGCAGTTACTCGAGACGGGTTGCTGGAAACACCATATATTTT	CASSYSRRVAGNTIYF
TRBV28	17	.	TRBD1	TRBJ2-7	TGTGCCAGCAGTTCCCCCGGACAGGGCGGTGGTATCTACGAGCAGTACTTC	CASSSPGQGGGIYEQYF
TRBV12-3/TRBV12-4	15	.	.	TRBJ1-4	TGTGCCAGCAGTGCCCCCGGGACGGGCAGCCCAAAGGTGTTTTTT	CASSAPGTGSPKVFF
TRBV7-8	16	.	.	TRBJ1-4	TGTGCCAGCAGCTTAGAGTTCTCGCAGAGAAATGAAAAACTGTTTTTT	CASSLEFSQRNEKLFF
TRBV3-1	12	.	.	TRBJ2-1	TGTGCCAGCAGCCAAGCTAGCCCGAGGCAATTCTTC	CASSQASPRQFF
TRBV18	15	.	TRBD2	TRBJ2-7	TGTGCCAGCTCACCAACGGCGGGAGGGTCCCACGAGCAGTACTTC	CASSPTAGGSHEQYF
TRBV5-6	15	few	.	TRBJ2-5	TGTGCCAGCAGTTCGCCCGGGACGGAAAAAGAGACCCAGTACTTC	CASSSPGTEKETQYF
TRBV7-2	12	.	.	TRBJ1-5	TGTGCCAGCAGCGCCTACAATCAGCCCCAGCATTTT	CASSAYNQPQHF
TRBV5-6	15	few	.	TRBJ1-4	TGTGCCAGCAGCTTGGCGGTTGGAACTAATGAAAAACTGTTTTTT	CASSLAVGTNEKLFF
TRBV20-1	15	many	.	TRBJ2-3	TGCAGTGCTAGAAGAGGGCAAGCAGGCACAGATACGCAGTATTTT	CSARRGQAGTDTQYF
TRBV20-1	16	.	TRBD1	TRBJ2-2	TGCAGTGTGTACGGCACAGGGGATCATTGGACCGGGGAGCTGTTTTTT	CSVYGTGDHWTGELFF
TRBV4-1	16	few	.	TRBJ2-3	TGCGCCAGCAGTCTCAAGGGGGGGATGAGGACAGATACGCAGTATTTT	CASSLKGGMRTDTQYF
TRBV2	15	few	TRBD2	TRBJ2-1	TGTGCCACCTCTCGGGAGGGGATGAACTACAATGAGCAGTTCTTC	CATSREGMNYNEQFF
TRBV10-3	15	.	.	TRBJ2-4	TGTGCCATCAGTGATGGGGGGCTGGCCAAAAACATTCAGTACTTC	CAISDGGLAKNIQYF
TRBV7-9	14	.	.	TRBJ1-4	TGTGCCAGCAGCTTTGGGGAAGCTAATGAAAAACTGTTTTTT	CASSFGEANEKLFF
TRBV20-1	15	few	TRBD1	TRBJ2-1	TGCAGTGCTAGAGATACAGGGGGCGTCCTAAATGAGCAGTTCTTC	CSARDTGGVLNEQFF
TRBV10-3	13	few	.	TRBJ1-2	TGTGCCATCAGTGTCCCCGGGGGCGATGGCTACACCTTC	CAISVPGGDGYTF
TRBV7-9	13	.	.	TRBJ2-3	TGTGCCAGCAGCCCCATAGGGGCAGATACGCAGTATTTT	CASSPIGADTQYF
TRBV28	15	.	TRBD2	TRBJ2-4	TGTGCCAGCAGAGAAAGCGGGAGAGCCAAAAACATTCAGTACTTC	CASRESGRAKNIQYF
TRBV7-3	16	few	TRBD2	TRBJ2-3	TGTGCCAGCAGCCTGAGCGGGGCTCCCCGCACAGATACGCAGTATTTT	CASSLSGAPRTDTQYF
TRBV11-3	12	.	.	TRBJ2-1	TGTGCCAGCAGCCGTTATGGCGATGAGCAGTTCTTC	CASSRYGDEQFF
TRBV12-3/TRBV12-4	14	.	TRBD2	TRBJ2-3	TGTGCCAGCAGTCGACTAGCACACACAGATACGCAGTATTTT	CASSRLAHTDTQYF
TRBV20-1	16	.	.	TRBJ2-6	TGCAGTGCCCCGGGACCCGGAGGGCAGGGGGCCAACGTCCTGACTTTC	CSAPGPGGQGANVLTF
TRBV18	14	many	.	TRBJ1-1	TGTGCCAGCTCACCACTCGGAAGAAACACTGAAGCTTTCTTT	CASSPLGRNTEAFF
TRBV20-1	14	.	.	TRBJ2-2	TGCAGTGCTTGGACAGCCGCAGGGATGGGGGAGCTGTTTTTT	CSAWTAAGMGELFF
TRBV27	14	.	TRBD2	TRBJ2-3	TGTGCCAGCAGACTAGCGGGAGATGGTGATACGCAGTATTTT	CASRLAGDGDTQYF
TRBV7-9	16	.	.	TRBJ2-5	TGTGCCAGCAGCCCCAGACAGGTTGGGGGCCAAGAGACCCAGTACTTC	CASSPRQVGGQETQYF
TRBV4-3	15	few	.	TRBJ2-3	TGCGCCAGCAGCCAAGATCCATTTTCGGAAAATACGCAGTATTTT	CASSQDPFSENTQYF
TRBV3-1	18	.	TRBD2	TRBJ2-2	TGTGCCAGCAGCCAAGCGACTAGCGGGAGGACGAACACCGGGGAGCTGTTTTTT	CASSQATSGRTNTGELFF
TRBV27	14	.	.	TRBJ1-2	TGTGCCAGCAGTCCCGTGGGGGGCCACTATGGCTACACCTTC	CASSPVGGHYGYTF
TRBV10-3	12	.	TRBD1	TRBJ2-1	TGTGCCATCGGGACAGGGGTTTATGAGCAGTTCTTC	CAIGTGVYEQFF
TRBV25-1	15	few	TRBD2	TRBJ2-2	TGTGCCAGCAGCCAGCGGGGATCGAACACCGGGGAGCTGTTTTTT	CASSQRGSNTGELFF
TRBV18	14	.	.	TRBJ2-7	TGTGCCAGCTCAATGGCCCAGCGGCCCTACGAGCAGTACTTC	CASSMAQRPYEQYF
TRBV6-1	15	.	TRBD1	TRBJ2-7	TGTGCCAGCAGTTTCGACGGGACAGGGCGACGCGAGCAGTACTTC	CASSFDGTGRREQYF
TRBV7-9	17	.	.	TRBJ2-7	TGTGCCAGCAGCCCCGGATTAGAGTCCGGGTCCCCCTACGAGCAGTACTTC	CASSPGLESGSPYEQYF
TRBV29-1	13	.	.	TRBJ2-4	TGCAGCGTTGCGCTGGCAGCGTCGAGCATTCAGTACTTC	CSVALAASSIQYF
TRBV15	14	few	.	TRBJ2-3	TGTGCCACCAGCAGAGTCCGGGACACAGATACGCAGTATTTT	CATSRVRDTDTQYF
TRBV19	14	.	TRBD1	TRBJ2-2	TGTGCCAGTAGTCGGACAGGGACCACCGGGGAGCTGTTTTTT	CASSRTGTTGELFF
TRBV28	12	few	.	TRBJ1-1	TGTGCCAGCAGTCAAATGAGGTATGAAGCTTTCTTT	CASSQMRYEAFF
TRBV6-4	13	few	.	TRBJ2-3	TGTGCCAGCAGTGACCCTTTCACAGATACGCAGTATTTT	CASSDPFTDTQYF
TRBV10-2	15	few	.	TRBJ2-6	TGCGCCAGCCAGGGAGGCCTCTCTGGGGCCAACGTCCTGACTTTC	CASQGGLSGANVLTF
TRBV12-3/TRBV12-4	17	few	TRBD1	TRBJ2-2	TGTGCCAGCAGTTTACTCGTGGGACAGGGGACCACCGGGGAGCTGTTTTTT	CASSLLVGQGTTGELFF
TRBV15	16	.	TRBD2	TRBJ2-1	TGTGCCACCAGCAGAGGGGGACTAGCGGGATCCAATGAGCAGTTCTTC	CATSRGGLAGSNEQFF